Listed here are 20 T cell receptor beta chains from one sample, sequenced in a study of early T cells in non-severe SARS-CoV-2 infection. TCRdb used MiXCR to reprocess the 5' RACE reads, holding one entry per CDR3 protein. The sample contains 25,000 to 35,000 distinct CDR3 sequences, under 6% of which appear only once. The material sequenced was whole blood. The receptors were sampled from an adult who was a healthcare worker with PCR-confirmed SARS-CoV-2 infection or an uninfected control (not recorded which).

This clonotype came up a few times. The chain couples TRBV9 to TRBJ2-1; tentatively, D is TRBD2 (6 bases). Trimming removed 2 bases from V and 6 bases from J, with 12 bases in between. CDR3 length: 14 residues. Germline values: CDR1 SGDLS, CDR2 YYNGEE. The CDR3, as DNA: TGTGCCAGCAGCGTCTTAGGGACTGTCAATGAGCAGTTCTTC. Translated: CASSVLGTVNEQFF.

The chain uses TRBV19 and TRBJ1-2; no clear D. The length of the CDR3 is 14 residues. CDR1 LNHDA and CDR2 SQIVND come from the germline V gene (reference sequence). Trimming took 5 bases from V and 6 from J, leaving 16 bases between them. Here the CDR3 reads CASSWAAPLNGYTF. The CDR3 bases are TGTGCCAGTAGTTGGGCAGCCCCTTTGAATGGCTACACCTTC.

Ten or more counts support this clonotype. CDR3 sequence (DNA): TGTGCCATCAGTGACTTGAACACGCACTACTCTGGAAACACCATATATTTT. It specifies CAISDLNTHYSGNTIYF. The chain joins TRBV10-3 to TRBJ1-3; no clear D. Trimming stripped 3 bases from V and 0 bases from J, with 15 bases between. This CDR3 spans 17 amino acids. From germline, CDR1 is ENHRY and CDR2 SYGVKD.

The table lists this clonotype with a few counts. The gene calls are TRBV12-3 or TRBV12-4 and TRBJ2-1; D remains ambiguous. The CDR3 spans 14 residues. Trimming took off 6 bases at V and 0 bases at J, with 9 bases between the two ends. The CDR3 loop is CASRLPGSYNEQFF. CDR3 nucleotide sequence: TGTGCCAGCAGGCTCCCGGGCTCCTACAATGAGCAGTTCTTC.

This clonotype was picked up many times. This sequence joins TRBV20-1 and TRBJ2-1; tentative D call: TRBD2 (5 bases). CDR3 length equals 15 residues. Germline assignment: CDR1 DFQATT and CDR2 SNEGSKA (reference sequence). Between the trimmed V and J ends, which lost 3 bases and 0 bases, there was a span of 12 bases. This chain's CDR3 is CSASGRAPSYNEQFF. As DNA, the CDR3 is TGCAGTGCTAGCGGGCGGGCCCCCTCCTACAATGAGCAGTTCTTC.

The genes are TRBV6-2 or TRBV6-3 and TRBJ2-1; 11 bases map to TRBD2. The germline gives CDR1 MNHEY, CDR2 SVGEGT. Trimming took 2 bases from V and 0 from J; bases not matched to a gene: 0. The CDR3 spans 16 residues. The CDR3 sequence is CASSYGTSGSYNEQFF. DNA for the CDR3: TGTGCCAGCAGTTACGGGACTAGCGGCTCCTACAATGAGCAGTTCTTC.

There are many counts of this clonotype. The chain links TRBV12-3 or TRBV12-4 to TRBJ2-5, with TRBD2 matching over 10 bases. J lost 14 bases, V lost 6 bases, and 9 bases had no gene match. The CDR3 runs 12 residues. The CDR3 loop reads CASSQGLAEYYF. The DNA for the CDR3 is TGTGCCAGCAGCCAAGGACTAGCGGAATATTACTTC.

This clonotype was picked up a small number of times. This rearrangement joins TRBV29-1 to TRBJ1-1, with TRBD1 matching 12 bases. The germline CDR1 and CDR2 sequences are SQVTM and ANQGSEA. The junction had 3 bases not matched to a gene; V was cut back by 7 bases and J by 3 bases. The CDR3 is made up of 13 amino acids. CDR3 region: CSGRDRGHTEAFF. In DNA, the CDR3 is TGCAGCGGAAGGGACAGGGGGCACACTGAAGCTTTCTTT.

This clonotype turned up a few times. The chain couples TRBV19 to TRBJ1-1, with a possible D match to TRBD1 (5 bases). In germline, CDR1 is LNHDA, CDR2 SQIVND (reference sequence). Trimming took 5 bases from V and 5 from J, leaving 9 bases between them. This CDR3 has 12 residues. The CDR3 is CASSVRETEAFF. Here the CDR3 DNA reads TGTGCCAGTAGTGTCAGGGAAACTGAAGCTTTCTTT.

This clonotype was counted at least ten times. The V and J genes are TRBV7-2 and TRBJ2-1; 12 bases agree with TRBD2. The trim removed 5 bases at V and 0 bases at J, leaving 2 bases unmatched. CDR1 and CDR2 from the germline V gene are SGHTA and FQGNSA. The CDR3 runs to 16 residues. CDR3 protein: CASSKTSGSSYNEQFF. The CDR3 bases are TGTGCCAGCAGCAAGACTAGCGGGAGCTCCTACAATGAGCAGTTCTTC.

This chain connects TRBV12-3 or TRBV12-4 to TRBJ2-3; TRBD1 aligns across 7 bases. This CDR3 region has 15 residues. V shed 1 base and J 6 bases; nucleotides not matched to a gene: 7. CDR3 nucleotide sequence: TGTGCCAGCAGTTTAGGTGGCGAGGGGGCGGATACGCAGTATTTT. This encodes CASSLGGEGADTQYF.

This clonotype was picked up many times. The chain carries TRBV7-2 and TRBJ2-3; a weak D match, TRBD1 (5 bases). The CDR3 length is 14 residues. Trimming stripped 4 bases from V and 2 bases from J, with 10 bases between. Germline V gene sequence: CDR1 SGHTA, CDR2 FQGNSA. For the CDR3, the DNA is TGTGCCAGCAGCTCCTGGACAATCACAGATACGCAGTATTTT. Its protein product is CASSSWTITDTQYF.

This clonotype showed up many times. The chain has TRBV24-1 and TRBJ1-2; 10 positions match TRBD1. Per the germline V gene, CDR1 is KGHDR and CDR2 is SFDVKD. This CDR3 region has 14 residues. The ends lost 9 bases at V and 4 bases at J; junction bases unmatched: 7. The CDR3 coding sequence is TGTGCCACCCCTTACCGGGACAGGGGCTATGGCTACACCTTC. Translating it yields CATPYRDRGYGYTF.

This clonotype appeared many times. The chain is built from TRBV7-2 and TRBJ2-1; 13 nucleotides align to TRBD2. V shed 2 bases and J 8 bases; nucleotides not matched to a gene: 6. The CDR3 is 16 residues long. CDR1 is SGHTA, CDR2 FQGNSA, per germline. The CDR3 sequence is CASSLRGLAGAHEQFF. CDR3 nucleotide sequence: TGTGCCAGCAGCTTACGAGGACTAGCGGGGGCCCATGAGCAGTTCTTC. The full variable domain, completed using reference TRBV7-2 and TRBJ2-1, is GAGVSQSPSNKVTEKGKDVELRCDPISGHTALYWYRQSLGQGLEFLIYFQGNSAPDKSGLPSDRFSAERTGGSVSTLTIQRTQQEDSAVYLCASSLRGLAGAHEQFFGPGTRLTVL.

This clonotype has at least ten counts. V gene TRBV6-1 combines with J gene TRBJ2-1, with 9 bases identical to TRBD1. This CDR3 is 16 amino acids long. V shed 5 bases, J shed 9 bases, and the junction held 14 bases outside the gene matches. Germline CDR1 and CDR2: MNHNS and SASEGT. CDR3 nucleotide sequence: TGTGCCAGCAGTAACTACAGGGGGCAAAGGAGCACTGAGCAGTTCTTC. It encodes CASSNYRGQRSTEQFF.

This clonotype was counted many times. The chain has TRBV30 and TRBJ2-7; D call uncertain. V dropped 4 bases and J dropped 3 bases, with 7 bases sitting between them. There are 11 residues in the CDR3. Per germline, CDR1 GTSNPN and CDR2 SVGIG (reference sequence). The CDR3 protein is CAWMTDYEQYF. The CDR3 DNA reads TGTGCCTGGATGACTGACTACGAGCAGTACTTC.

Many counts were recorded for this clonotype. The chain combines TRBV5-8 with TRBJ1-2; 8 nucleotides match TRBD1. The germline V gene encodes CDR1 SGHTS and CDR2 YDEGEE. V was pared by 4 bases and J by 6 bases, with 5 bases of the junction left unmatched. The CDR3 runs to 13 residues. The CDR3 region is CASSPDRVHGYTF. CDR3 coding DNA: TGTGCCAGCAGCCCGGACAGGGTCCATGGCTACACCTTC. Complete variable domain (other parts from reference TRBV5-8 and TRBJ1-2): EAGVTQSPTHLIKTRGQQATLRCSPISGHTSVYWYQQALGLGLQFLLWYDEGEERNRGNFPPRFSGRQFPNYSSELNVNALELEDSALYLCASSPDRVHGYTFGSGTRLTVV.

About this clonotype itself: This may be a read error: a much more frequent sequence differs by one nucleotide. In DNA form, the CDR3 reads TGTGCCAGCGGCCGTGACAGGCGGGTGACCGGGGAGCTGTTTTTT. Amino acid sequence: CASGRDRRVTGELFF. This chain links TRBV6-2 or TRBV6-3 with TRBJ2-2, with D maybe TRBD1 (6 bases). The CDR3 loop spans 15 amino acids. Germline CDR1 is MNHEY and CDR2 is SVGEGT. V lost 8 bases and J 5 bases, leaving 18 bases between the germline ends.

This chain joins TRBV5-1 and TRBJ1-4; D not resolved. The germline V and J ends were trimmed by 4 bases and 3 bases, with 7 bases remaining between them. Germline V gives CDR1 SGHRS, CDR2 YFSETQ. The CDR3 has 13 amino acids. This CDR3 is CASSPRPNEKLFF. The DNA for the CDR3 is TGCGCCAGCAGCCCCCGACCTAATGAAAAACTGTTTTTT.

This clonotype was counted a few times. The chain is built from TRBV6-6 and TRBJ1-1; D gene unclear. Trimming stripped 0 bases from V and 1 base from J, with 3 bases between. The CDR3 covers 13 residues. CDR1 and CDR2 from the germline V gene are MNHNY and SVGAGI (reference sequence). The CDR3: CASSYSSNTEAFF. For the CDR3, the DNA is TGTGCCAGCAGTTACTCCTCGAACACTGAAGCTTTCTTT.